This T cell receptor (beta chain) was captured in a study of blood T cell repertoires in COVID-19 (dated by TCRdb to between 2020 and 2021). For the wider study: The collaborator samples originated in the United States, Italy and Spain and spanned the acute and convalescent phases of COVID-19. Samples came from the ongoing ImmuneRACE study (first 160 participants) plus 1,254 subjects from 6 global collaborators. The prospective study material was composed of cDNA or gDNA derived from T cells, B-cell-depleted T cells, or PBMCs. The repertoires were released in a freely available public database meant as a resource for research on the immune response to SARS-CoV-2. Deeply sampled blood TCRbeta repertoires from subjects exposed to, actively infected with, or recovered from COVID-19 were included in the dataset. Sample metadata almost always included a de-identified subject ID, COVID-19 status, age in years and sex. Where HLA class I and class II types were available, the types were taken from metadata supplied by the sample provider, not from assay-based typing. Broader findings and caveats from the paper: The quantity of clinical and demographic metadata differed by source and by participant and was supplied without curation.

TCRbeta CDR3 regions were amplified from genomic DNA using the immunoSEQ Assay, a bias-controlled multiplex PCR. The authors' pipeline ran thus. The number of nucleated cells in each sample was estimated by amplification of reference gene primers within the assay. To quantify the absolute abundance of each unique TCRbeta CDR3 rearrangement, sequence reads were collapsed and filtered. For each sample, productive Simpson clonality was calculated as the square root of Simpson's diversity index across productive rearrangements. Drawn from immuneACCESS, this table holds only the in-frame rearrangements with V and J called that TCRdb kept. Clones are partly lost; checked studies trace under half to an unresolved V gene and leave the rest unexplained. The DNA was the basis for D and trimming; V, J and clone size are from that table. The sample profile shows about 130,000 clones; less than 90% of them were found once. More than 1.5% of the sample goes to the ten largest clones.

About this clone itself: This receptor's antigen is unknown. No much larger clone exists at a distance of one base, and base qualities are not known.

The CDR3 covers 15 residues, taking in both the cysteine and the phenylalanine. Of all the DNA, just the CDR3 is kept, 45 bases in frame from base 1. CDR1 and CDR2 are read off the germline V gene as MGHRA and YSYEKL. V is cut back by 1 base and J by 13 bases, with 9 bases in the junction unmatched. Each collaborating institution followed its own protocols to collect whole blood in K2EDTA tubes. Collaborator samples were shipped for TCRbeta analysis as frozen whole blood, isolated PBMCs, or DNA extracted from either sample type. Recombination joined TRBV4-1 with TRBJ1-6, and TRBD1 matches 8 of the central bases. The receptor comes from a man aged 65 to 79 with acute or convalescent COVID-19. The sample consisted of peripheral blood. The DNA reads as follows: TGCGCCAGCAGCCAAGGGGAGACAGGGGAGAGGCCCCTCCACTTT. Its amino acids are CASSQGETGERPLHF.